These 8 T cell receptor beta chains came from one sample sequenced in a study of CD8+ T cells in alopecia areata (dated by TCRdb to the late 2010s). The time point label of this sample denotes: about four weeks on oral tofacitinib. This specimen's treatment or condition label, per the study, means: oral pan-JAK inhibitor, 5-10 mg twice daily. The receptor library was made with the immunoSEQ multiplex PCR assay. RNA was extracted from all samples and reverse transcribed into cDNA, which served as template for TCR sequencing. TCRdb mirrors the immuneACCESS table, restricted to in-frame sequences. Some clones are absent from its copies; in checked studies, under half trace to an unresolved V gene, and the reason for the others is unknown. The sample table holds 150,000 to 200,000 clones, of which 55% to 70% were seen once. The ten largest clones add up to around 3% of the sample. The material sequenced was CD4+ T cells sorted from blood, taken at week 4, from a patient treated with tofacitinib. These receptors came from a human donor with alopecia areata.

This clone was seen repeatedly, ten times or more. J is TRBJ1-2 and V is TRBV5-1; D is uncertain. The CDR3 runs 13 residues. Germline values: CDR1 SGHRS, CDR2 YFSETQ. The V end was cut by 4 bases, the J end by 5 bases, with 12 bases between. CDR3 amino acids: CASSQDPAYGYTF. The CDR3 DNA reads as TGCGCCAGCAGCCAGGATCCAGCGTATGGCTACACCTTC.

With regard to this clone: A read error may produce the germline difference seen at one junction end. The chain couples TRBV30 to TRBJ2-7, with D perhaps TRBD2 (6 bases). The V gene's germline CDR1 is GTSNPN and CDR2 SVGIG (reference sequence). There are 11 residues in the CDR3. CDR3 in DNA: TGTGCCTGGAGTGACCGGGGGAACTCGCACTTC. Protein sequence: CAWSDRGNSHF. Drawing the rest from reference TRBV30 and TRBJ2-7, the complete variable domain is SQTIHQWPATLVQPVGSPLSLECTVEGTSNPNLYWYRQAAGRGLQLLFYSVGIGQISSEVPQNLSASRPQDRQFILSSKKLLLSDSGFYLCAWSDRGNSHFGPGTRLTVT.

V and J are TRBV18 and TRBJ1-5; D gene uncertain. The V end was cut by 3 bases, the J end by 9 bases, with 6 bases between. In germline, CDR1 is KGHSH, CDR2 LQKENI. The CDR3 extends over 11 amino acids. CDR3 loop: CASSPEGPQHF. CDR3 nucleotides: TGTGCCAGCTCACCTGAGGGGCCCCAGCATTTT.

This rearrangement joins TRBV5-4 to TRBJ1-1; 8 bases are a match to TRBD1. The V segment lost 7 bases and the J segment 4 bases; nucleotides outside the gene matches: 6. The V gene's germline CDR1 is SGHNT and CDR2 YYREEE (reference sequence). CDR3 length equals 13 residues. This CDR3 is CASVRQGRTEAFF. The CDR3 nucleotides are TGTGCCAGCGTGAGACAGGGGCGCACTGAAGCTTTCTTT.

This clone has a handful of counts. The rearrangement joins TRBV19 to TRBJ2-4; D is possibly TRBD1 or TRBD2 (5 bases each). The CDR3 is 17 amino acids. V lost 7 bases, J lost 1 base, and 20 bases lay in between. The germline V gene has CDR1 LNHDA and CDR2 SQIVND (reference sequence). CDR3 residues: CASTLDGDPKAKNIQYF. The CDR3 DNA reads TGTGCCAGTACCTTGGATGGGGACCCTAAGGCCAAAAACATTCAGTACTTC.

This clone was seen once. The rearrangement uses TRBV7-9 and TRBJ2-5; tentatively, D is TRBD2 (5 bases). The germline V and J ends were trimmed by 0 bases and 5 bases, with 13 bases remaining between them. CDR1 and CDR2 (germline): SEHNR, FQNEAQ (reference sequence). The CDR3 totals 15 residues. CDR3 bases: TGTGCCAGCAGCTTAGCGACTGCGGCTAGCGAGACCCAGTACTTC. This encodes CASSLATAASETQYF. Looking up the rest from reference TRBV7-9 and TRBJ2-5 gives the full variable domain: DTGVSQNPRHKITKRGQNVTFRCDPISEHNRLYWYRQTLGQGPEFLTYFQNEAQLEKSRLLSDRFSAERPKGSFSTLEIQRTEQGDSAMYLCASSLATAASETQYFGPGTRLLVL.

This sequence joins TRBV5-6 and TRBJ2-7; D uncertain. The CDR3 extends over 15 amino acids. V dropped 4 bases and J dropped 3 bases, with 17 bases sitting between them. Germline V gene data show CDR1 as SGHDT and CDR2 as YYEEEE. DNA of the CDR3: TGTGCCAGCAGCCCTGGTAGGTCGAGAAACTACGAGCAGTACTTC. Translating it yields CASSPGRSRNYEQYF.

In the case of this clone: Other DNA sequences from this sample encode an identical CDR3 as well. The chain is built from TRBV6-4 and TRBJ1-5; D remains unclear. Deletions cut 0 bases from V and 6 bases from J, with 6 bases between. From germline, CDR1 is MRHNA and CDR2 SNTAGT. The CDR3 has 13 amino acids. Here the CDR3 DNA reads TGTGCCAGCAGTGACTCCCGAGGTCAGCCCCAGCATTTT. This gives the protein CASSDSRGQPQHF.